These 27 T cell receptor beta chains originate from one sample sequenced in a study of CD8 T cells in ankylosing spondylitis. TCRdb used MiXCR to reprocess the 5' RACE reads, holding one entry per CDR3 protein. In the table there are under 300,000 distinct CDR3 sequences, 8% to 9.5% of which are singletons. The sequenced material came from blood, either unsorted or a sorted T cell fraction (not recorded which). The source of these receptors is a male donor with ankylosing spondylitis or in good health (not recorded which).

The chain joins TRBV7-3 to TRBJ2-3, with D possibly being TRBD1 (5 bases). CDR3 length: 20 residues. The germline V and J ends were trimmed by 5 bases and 0 bases, with 27 bases remaining between them. The germline CDR1 and CDR2 sequences are SGHTA and FQGTGA. The CDR3 here is CASSQNLPSEQAGSTDTQYF. The CDR3 DNA reads TGTGCCAGCAGCCAAAACCTCCCGAGCGAACAGGCTGGGAGCACAGATACGCAGTATTTT.

There are many counts of this clonotype. The rearrangement joins TRBV20-1 to TRBJ2-1, with TRBD1 matching 7 bases. CDR1 is DFQATT, CDR2 SNEGSKA, per germline (reference sequence). There are 16 residues in the CDR3. After removal of 6 bases from V and 4 bases from J, the junction contained 15 bases not matched to a gene. The CDR3 is CSAVIIPGQPYNEQFF. The CDR3 DNA reads TGCAGTGCCGTGATCATTCCGGGACAGCCTTACAATGAGCAGTTCTTC.

Ten or more counts support this clonotype. This chain connects TRBV11-2 to TRBJ2-1, with 11 bases fitting TRBD1. The length of the CDR3 is 18 residues. CDR1 is SGHAT, CDR2 FQNNGV, per germline. J gave up 10 bases and V 4 bases, and 18 bases lay outside the gene matches. The CDR3 loop is CASSSLDFGQGAPQEQFF. CDR3 nucleotide sequence: TGTGCCAGCAGCTCCTTAGATTTCGGACAGGGGGCGCCCCAGGAGCAGTTCTTC.

This clonotype was recorded many times. The chain recombines TRBV5-5 with TRBJ2-7; 8 bases line up with TRBD2. Germline loops: CDR1 SGHKS, CDR2 YYEKEE (reference sequence). Germline trimming cut 5 bases from V and 3 bases from J; bases unmatched to any gene: 10. The CDR3 runs 15 residues. CDR3 loop: CASSQTRGGVYEQYF. CDR3 nucleotides: TGTGCCAGCAGTCAGACCCGGGGGGGAGTCTACGAGCAGTACTTC. The full variable domain, its missing parts supplied by reference TRBV5-5 and TRBJ2-7, is DAGVTQSPTHLIKTRGQQVTLRCSPISGHKSVSWYQQVLGQGPQFIFQYYEKEERGRGNFPDRFSARQFPNYSSELNVNALLLGDSALYLCASSQTRGGVYEQYFGPGTRLTVT.

This clonotype has ten or more counts. The chain has TRBV5-5 and TRBJ1-5; no definite D call. V lost 3 bases and J 2 bases, leaving 12 bases between the germline ends. The germline V gene encodes CDR1 SGHKS and CDR2 YYEKEE (reference sequence). The CDR3 is made up of 15 amino acids. CDR3 bases: TGTGCCAGCAGCTATGGGGATAAGGGCAATCAGCCCCAGCATTTT. Translation gives CASSYGDKGNQPQHF.

This clonotype was found many times. The chain couples TRBV29-1 to TRBJ2-1; 9 nucleotides match TRBD2. Trimming took 1 base from V and 9 from J; bases not matched to a gene: 7. Germline CDR1 and CDR2: SQVTM and ANQGSEA. This CDR3 has 14 residues. The chain's CDR3 is CSVEGTSVFGEQFF. The CDR3 DNA reads as TGCAGCGTTGAAGGGACTAGCGTGTTCGGTGAGCAGTTCTTC.

The rearrangement links TRBV4-3 to TRBJ2-2; 8 positions agree with TRBD1. CDR1 and CDR2 (germline): LGHNA, YSLEER. V dropped 3 bases and J dropped 6; count of bases not matched to a gene: 3. This CDR3 is built from 14 residues. The CDR3 region has the DNA TGCGCCAGCAGCCATGACAGGGGTCCCGGGGAGCTGTTTTTT. Translating it yields CASSHDRGPGELFF.

J is TRBJ2-5 and V is TRBV7-3; 7 positions agree with TRBD1. The germline gives CDR1 SGHTA, CDR2 FQGTGA. This CDR3 is 16 amino acids long. J lost 5 bases, V lost 0 bases, and 9 bases had no gene match. CDR3 amino acids: CASSLTVARGRETQYF. CDR3 in DNA: TGTGCCAGCAGCTTAACGGTTGCTAGGGGGCGGGAGACCCAGTACTTC.

This clonotype was picked up many times. V is TRBV7-9 and J is TRBJ2-1; D perhaps matches TRBD2 (6 bases). The germline CDR1 and CDR2 sequences are SEHNR and FQNEAQ (reference sequence). V gave up 1 base and J gave up 5 bases, with 18 bases separating them. The CDR3 extends over 17 amino acids. This CDR3 reads CASSLDSWAAGNNEQFF. The CDR3 bases are TGTGCCAGCAGCTTAGATAGTTGGGCGGCGGGGAACAATGAGCAGTTCTTC.

This clonotype came up many times. The chain recombines TRBV20-1 with TRBJ1-2; no firm D call. V lost 0 bases and J 6 bases, leaving 11 bases between the germline ends. Germline V CDR1 and CDR2: DFQATT, SNEGSKA (reference sequence). The CDR3 is 13 amino acids. DNA for the CDR3: TGCAGTGCTAGAGATCTAGTGAGGGATGGCTACACCTTC. Encoded protein: CSARDLVRDGYTF.

This clonotype was recorded at least ten times. The V call is TRBV20-1, the J call TRBJ2-4, with 7 positions matching TRBD1. This CDR3 is built from 14 residues. Germline values: CDR1 DFQATT, CDR2 SNEGSKA (reference sequence). V was pared by 5 bases and J by 2 bases, with 6 bases of the junction left unmatched. The CDR3 DNA sequence: TGCAGTGCTCCCACGACAGGGCCCAAAAACATTCAGTACTTC. Its protein is CSAPTTGPKNIQYF.

The sample holds many counts of this clonotype. CDR3: CASSTYRVGVEGYTF. The CDR3 DNA reads as TGCGCCAGCAGCACATACCGAGTTGGGGTCGAAGGCTACACCTTC. V gene TRBV5-1 combines with J gene TRBJ1-2; D gene uncertain. The CDR3 consists of 15 residues. Germline V CDR1 and CDR2: SGHRS, YFSETQ. The V gene lost 4 bases and the J gene lost 8 bases, with 21 bases spanning the gap.

At least ten counts were recorded for this clonotype. V usage is TRBV7-9 and J usage is TRBJ2-2; a weak D match, TRBD2 (5 bases). Trimming pared 8 bases from V and 5 bases from J, leaving 15 bases between. CDR1 is SEHNR and CDR2 is FQNEAQ in the germline V gene (reference sequence). This CDR3 is built from 14 residues. The CDR3 nucleotides are TGTGCCAGCCTCAAACGGGAAGGGACCGGGGAGCTGTTTTTT. Protein: CASLKREGTGELFF.

This clonotype has only a few counts. J is TRBJ2-7 and V is TRBV20-1; maybe TRBD1 (5 bases). The V and J ends lost 6 bases and 3 bases respectively, with 18 bases between them. CDR1 is DFQATT and CDR2 is SNEGSKA in the germline V gene (reference sequence). The CDR3 loop spans 14 amino acids. The CDR3 DNA sequence: TGCAGTGCAACGACAGAAGGGGAATACTACGAGCAGTACTTC. This gives the protein CSATTEGEYYEQYF.

This clonotype was detected many times. The gene calls are TRBV10-3 and TRBJ1-1; D remains ambiguous. This CDR3 spans 13 amino acids. CDR1 and CDR2 from the germline V gene are ENHRY and SYGVKD. V lost 3 bases and J lost 3, with 8 bases in between. The CDR3 reads CAISEGRDTEAFF. CDR3 sequence (DNA): TGTGCCATCAGTGAAGGAAGAGACACTGAAGCTTTCTTT.

This clonotype was seen repeatedly, ten times or more. The chain joins TRBV20-1 to TRBJ2-5, with a possible D match to TRBD2 (5 bases). Germline assignment: CDR1 DFQATT and CDR2 SNEGSKA (reference sequence). V was shortened by 5 bases and J by 0 bases, with 13 bases between the two germline ends. There are 14 residues in the CDR3. The CDR3 coding sequence is TGCAGTGCTGAGGGATGGGCCGACCAAGAGACCCAGTACTTC. It specifies CSAEGWADQETQYF.

This chain joins TRBV7-8 and TRBJ1-5; D ambiguous. The germline CDR1 and CDR2 sequences are SGHVS and FQNEAQ. This CDR3 contains 16 residues. Trimming stripped 2 bases from V and 0 bases from J, with 11 bases between. This chain's CDR3 is CASSLSTGVSNQPQHF. CDR3 DNA: TGTGCCAGCAGCTTATCGACGGGCGTTAGCAATCAGCCCCAGCATTTT.

This clonotype was seen at least ten times. V is TRBV5-1 and J is TRBJ2-5; 12 bases agree with TRBD2. The CDR3 is made up of 18 amino acids. V lost 1 base, J lost 2 bases, and 9 bases stayed unmatched. Looked up from germline, CDR1 is SGHRS and CDR2 is YFSETQ. DNA for the CDR3: TGCGCCAGCAGCTTGAGGGCTAGCGGGGGGGGTCGGCAAGAGACCCAGTACTTC. This translates into CASSLRASGGGRQETQYF.

The chain is built from TRBV10-3 and TRBJ2-6, with 8 bases that match TRBD2. Germline CDR1 and CDR2: ENHRY and SYGVKD. This CDR3 region has 17 residues. V was clipped by 6 bases and J by 0 bases; unmatched bases: 7. For the CDR3, the DNA is TGTGCCATCAGACGGGAGGGTTCACTCTCTGGGGCCAACGTCCTGACTTTC. This encodes CAIRREGSLSGANVLTF.

The chain recombines TRBV7-9 with TRBJ2-3; 11 bases map to TRBD1. The CDR3 length is 15 residues. Germline V gives CDR1 SEHNR, CDR2 FQNEAQ (reference sequence). The V segment lost 1 base and the J segment 4 bases; nucleotides outside the gene matches: 1. In nucleotides, the CDR3 is TGTGCCAGCAGCTTAGTGGGACAGGGGGCAGATACGCAGTATTTT. Translating gives CASSLVGQGADTQYF.

In its sample, this clonotype was seen many times. The chain is built from TRBV29-1 and TRBJ1-2, with 7 positions matching TRBD1. Germline V gives CDR1 SQVTM, CDR2 ANQGSEA. The CDR3 covers 12 residues. The junction had 4 bases not matched to a gene; V was cut back by 4 bases and J by 5 bases. CDR3 residues: CSVGDRNYGYTF. The CDR3 coding sequence is TGCAGCGTTGGGGACAGAAATTATGGCTACACCTTC.

At least ten counts were recorded for this clonotype. This chain connects TRBV29-1 to TRBJ1-1; maybe TRBD1 (6 bases). Trimming shortened V by 3 bases and J by 1 base, and 9 bases separated the two germline ends. The CDR3 loop spans 13 amino acids. Germline values: CDR1 SQVTM, CDR2 ANQGSEA. CDR3 sequence (DNA): TGCAGCGTTGACCCCAGGGGGAACACTGAAGCTTTCTTT. Protein product: CSVDPRGNTEAFF.

This clonotype was observed many times. The chain links TRBV5-1 to TRBJ1-3; no reliable D call. V lost 4 bases to trimming and J lost 0 bases, with 14 bases between them. The CDR3 is 16 residues long. Germline V CDR1 and CDR2: SGHRS, YFSETQ. This CDR3 is CASSAMGVSSGNTIYF. CDR3 sequence (DNA): TGCGCCAGCAGCGCCATGGGCGTGAGCTCTGGAAACACCATATATTTT.

This clonotype has only a few counts. The CDR3 DNA is TGTGCCAGTAGTATAGCTTTTGAGGGTAGTGAAAAGAACACTGAAGCTTTCTTT. As protein: CASSIAFEGSEKNTEAFF. The chain joins TRBV19 to TRBJ1-1; D remains ambiguous. Germline CDR1 LNHDA, CDR2 SQIVND (reference sequence). The ends were cut back, 1 base at V and 1 base at J, with 19 bases in the middle. The CDR3 is made up of 18 amino acids.

This chain uses TRBV4-1 with TRBJ2-3; D perhaps matches TRBD2 (6 bases). Trimming pared 4 bases from V and 5 bases from J, leaving 10 bases between. The CDR3 spans 13 residues. Germline CDR1 reads MGHRA; CDR2 reads YSYEKL. CDR3 DNA sequence: TGCGCCAGCAGCCGACTAGGCATAGATACGCAGTATTTT. Translation: CASSRLGIDTQYF.

This clonotype was counted ten times or more. The V call is TRBV9, the J call TRBJ2-3, with unresolved D. The germline gives CDR1 SGDLS, CDR2 YYNGEE. The CDR3 loop spans 13 amino acids. V gave up 2 bases and J gave up 0 bases, with 4 bases separating them. Here the CDR3 reads CASSVPSTDTQYF. The CDR3 DNA reads TGTGCCAGCAGCGTCCCTAGCACAGATACGCAGTATTTT.

The chain recombines TRBV7-9 with TRBJ2-7; D ambiguous. The germline V gene encodes CDR1 SEHNR and CDR2 FQNEAQ (reference sequence). This CDR3 has 16 residues. The V end was cut by 0 bases, the J end by 2 bases, with 14 bases between. CDR3 nucleotide sequence: TGTGCCAGCAGCTTAGCAGATCTTTGGGTTACCTACGAGCAGTACTTC. Translated, it gives CASSLADLWVTYEQYF.